This TCR beta chain was captured by sequencing in a study of cytomegalovirus exposure and HLA in healthy donors. Primers for the PCR totalled 60 Vbeta and 13 Jbeta. Generated by immunoSEQ multiplex PCR, the TCRdb table keeps only in-frame clones and is missing some. The sample lists about 70,000 clones, approximately 64% occurring once. After removal of 0 bases from V and 1 base from J, the junction contained 1 base not matched to a gene. The CDR3 is 15 amino acids. CDR1 and CDR2 (germline): SGDLS, YYNGEE. In regard to this clone: This sample also contains other DNA sequences that code for the same CDR3.

The chain uses TRBV9 and TRBJ1-3, with TRBD1 matching over 7 bases. This receptor was obtained from a man aged 35-49 years in good health and CMV-seropositive. Specimen: PBMCs. The CDR3 nucleotides read TGTGCCAGCAGCGTAGAGACAGGGTCTGGAAACACCATATATTTT. Residues: CASSVETGSGNTIYF.